The 8 T cell receptor beta chains below all came from one sample that was sequenced in a study of metastatic and nonmetastatic thyroid tumors. TCRdb re-called the PCR reads with MiXCR. Of under 40,000 clones listed, about 16% are singletons. Each patient went into thyroid surgery without having received any treatment. The sample taken for sequencing was blood. These receptors all come from a female donor with papillary thyroid cancer or a benign thyroid nodule (not recorded which). Some clones in this sample may be carry-over from other donors' samples.

This clone was seen ten or more times. The rearrangement links TRBV28 to TRBJ1-2, with D perhaps TRBD1 (5 bases). Trimming cost V 3 bases and J 8 bases, with 13 bases left between them. Germline V gene data show CDR1 as MDHEN and CDR2 as SYDVKM. This CDR3 contains 13 residues. The CDR3 is CASSFSGLKGYTF. The DNA for the CDR3 is TGTGCCAGCAGTTTTTCAGGGCTAAAGGGCTACACCTTC.

The chain employs TRBV7-2 and TRBJ1-2; weak D call: TRBD1 (5 bases). V shed 5 bases and J shed 0 bases, with 7 bases lying between them. CDR3 length: 13 residues. Germline V CDR1 and CDR2: SGHTA, FQGNSA. CDR3 amino acids: CASSVTANYGYTF. The CDR3 nucleotides are TGTGCCAGCAGCGTGACAGCTAACTATGGCTACACCTTC.

This clone has only a few counts. This chain links TRBV12-3 or TRBV12-4 with TRBJ2-3; no clear D gene. The CDR3 is made up of 12 amino acids. V was trimmed by 4 bases and J by 2 bases, leaving 4 bases between them. The CDR3 DNA is TGTGCCAGCAGTTCTACCACAGATACGCAGTATTTT. This gives the protein CASSSTTDTQYF.

This clone was counted many times. V and J are TRBV18 and TRBJ1-5, with D maybe TRBD1 (5 bases). Germline-derived CDR1 and CDR2 are KGHSH and LQKENI. CDR3 size: 13 residues. V shed 2 bases and J shed 4 bases, with 6 bases lying between them. For the CDR3, the DNA is TGTGCCAGCTCACCAACAGGAAATCAGCCCCAGCATTTT. It codes for CASSPTGNQPQHF.

This clone was seen repeatedly, ten times or more. A clone one base away is much larger, so this may be a read error. The chain combines TRBV28 with TRBJ2-2; 13 bases match TRBD2. Germline V CDR1 and CDR2: MDHEN, SYDVKM. This CDR3 is built from 17 residues. V gave up 5 bases and J gave up 6 bases; unmatched junction bases: 9. DNA of the CDR3: TGTGCCAGCAGTCCATTAACTAGCGGGAGGGGACCCGGGGAGCTGTTTTTT. Protein product: CASSPLTSGRGPGELFF. The full variable domain, completed using reference TRBV28 and TRBJ2-2, is DVKVTQSSRYLVKRTGEKVFLECVQDMDHENMFWYRQDPGLGLRLIYFSYDVKMKEKGDIPEGYSVSREKKERFSLILESASTNQTSMYLCASSPLTSGRGPGELFFGEGSRLTVL.

The V and J genes are TRBV7-8 and TRBJ2-5; TRBD1 agrees at 9 bases. Germline V gene sequence: CDR1 SGHVS, CDR2 FQNEAQ. J lost 2 bases, V lost 5 bases, and 12 bases had no gene match. The CDR3 sequence is 17 residues long. The CDR3 DNA reads as TGTGCCAGCAGCACCAAGCGACTACAGGGGGCGCAAGAGACCCAGTACTTC. Translated: CASSTKRLQGAQETQYF.

The table lists this clone with many counts. The chain links TRBV15 to TRBJ1-2; D gene ambiguous. CDR3 length: 11 residues. Germline CDR1 LNHNV, CDR2 YYDKDF (reference sequence). V lost 5 bases and J 7 bases, leaving 8 bases between the germline ends. The CDR3 DNA reads TGTGCCACCAGCCACGATGGTGGCTACACCTTC. As protein: CATSHDGGYTF.

This clone came up many times. The chain uses TRBV5-1 and TRBJ2-7; TRBD2 agrees at 10 bases. V lost 3 bases, J lost 5 bases, and 2 bases stayed unmatched. Germline V gene sequence: CDR1 SGHRS, CDR2 YFSETQ. CDR3 length: 13 residues. In DNA form, the CDR3 reads TGCGCCAGCAGCTCGGGACTAGCGAACGAGCAGTACTTC. Amino acids: CASSSGLANEQYF. The variable domain in full, completed from reference TRBV5-1 and TRBJ2-7, reads KAGVTQTPRYLIKTRGQQVTLSCSPISGHRSVSWYQQTPGQGLQFLFEYFSETQRNKGNFPGRFSGRQFSNSRSEMNVSTLELGDSALYLCASSSGLANEQYFGPGTRLTVT.